The clone carrying this T cell receptor (beta chain) has more than one count but fewer than ten. The data derive from a study of blood T cell repertoires in COVID-19. Study information: Spain, Italy and the United States supplied samples that represented acute and convalescent COVID-19.

Sequencing used immunoSEQ multiplex PCR; TCRdb keeps in-frame clones, though not all of them. Of about 220,000 clones in the sample, roughly 84% were seen once. The sequenced material came from peripheral blood. The source of this sequence is a woman older than 75 with acute or convalescent COVID-19.

CDR3 DNA sequence: TGTGCCAGCAAGCCGACAGGGCGGGACGGGCAGCCCCAGCATTTT. Translated: CASKPTGRDGQPQHF. J is TRBJ1-5 and V is TRBV6-5, with 7 bases identical to TRBD1. J lost 7 bases, V lost 7 bases, and 13 bases had no gene match. This CDR3 has 15 amino acids. Germline values: CDR1 MNHEY, CDR2 SVGAGI.